The 13 T cell receptor beta chains below come from one sample, sequenced in a study of blood T cell repertoires in COVID-19. Generated by immunoSEQ multiplex PCR, the TCRdb table keeps only in-frame clones and is missing some. The repertoire holds about 380,000 clones, with around 87% as singletons. The sample was PBMCs or T cells enriched from blood (not recorded which). The source is a man between 25 and 39 years old who had recovered from COVID-19.

V and J are TRBV12-3 or TRBV12-4 and TRBJ2-2; no firm D call. The CDR3 runs 13 residues. Deletions cut 5 bases from V and 6 bases from J, with 10 bases between. CDR3 amino acids: CASSHSRAGELFF. CDR3 nucleotide sequence: TGTGCCAGCAGTCACTCACGCGCCGGGGAGCTGTTTTTT.

This chain connects TRBV5-1 to TRBJ2-7, with a weak D call TRBD1 (5 bases). Germline V gene data show CDR1 as SGHRS and CDR2 as YFSETQ. The CDR3 consists of 15 residues. V dropped 4 bases and J dropped 6 bases, with 20 bases sitting between them. This chain's CDR3 is CASSIMTVPSGEQYF. The CDR3 DNA is TGCGCCAGCAGCATCATGACAGTCCCCTCCGGCGAGCAGTACTTC.

This chain links TRBV3-1 (or the pseudogene TRBV3-2) with TRBJ1-1, with 9 bases matching TRBD1. The CDR3 is 15 amino acids. Trimming at V came to 1 base and at J to 5 bases, leaving 5 bases not matched to a gene. In germline, CDR1 is LGHDT, CDR2 YNNKEL (reference sequence). The CDR3 sequence is CASSQGRTGVTEAFF. CDR3 nucleotides: TGTGCCAGCAGCCAAGGGAGGACAGGGGTTACTGAAGCTTTCTTT.

The J gene is TRBJ1-6, the V gene TRBV27; D is perhaps TRBD1 (6 bases). The CDR3 is 16 amino acids. Germline V CDR1 and CDR2: MNHEY, SMNVEV (reference sequence). V lost 1 base and J 5 bases, leaving 12 bases between the germline ends. CDR3 nucleotides: TGTGCCAGCAGTTTATTGGGCAGGGGAAATAATTCACCCCTCCACTTT. It encodes CASSLLGRGNNSPLHF.

This rearrangement joins TRBV10-1 to TRBJ2-3; D may be TRBD2 (5 bases). The V and J ends lost 6 bases and 0 bases respectively, with 13 bases between them. The CDR3 loop spans 15 amino acids. Per the germline V gene, CDR1 is WNHNN and CDR2 is SYGVQD (reference sequence). This CDR3 is CASSLRRESTDTQYF. CDR3 nucleotide sequence: TGCGCCAGCAGCCTAAGACGGGAAAGCACAGATACGCAGTATTTT.

The rearrangement uses TRBV7-9 and TRBJ1-1; D perhaps matches TRBD1 (5 bases). The CDR3 is made up of 17 amino acids. The ends were cut back, 5 bases at V and 2 bases at J, with 21 bases in the middle. Germline V gene data show CDR1 as SEHNR and CDR2 as FQNEAQ (reference sequence). The CDR3 DNA is TGTGCCAGCAGCGCTCTTCAGGGTCGGCGGGATAACACTGAAGCTTTCTTT. Amino acids: CASSALQGRRDNTEAFF.

This clone was seen only a few times. The J gene is TRBJ2-1, the V gene TRBV9; the D is unclear. The CDR3 is 15 amino acids. Trimming took off 0 bases at V and 5 bases at J, with 12 bases between the two ends. CDR1 and CDR2 from the germline V gene are SGDLS and YYNGEE. CDR3 bases: TGTGCCAGCAGCGTAGTAGGAGCACTCGACAATGAGCAGTTCTTC. Amino acids: CASSVVGALDNEQFF.

The chain couples TRBV28 to TRBJ1-3; D ambiguous. The CDR3 sequence is 12 residues long. Germline V gene lookup returns CDR1 MDHEN and CDR2 SYDVKM. V dropped 5 bases and J dropped 4 bases, with 6 bases sitting between them. The CDR3 region is CASSREGNTIYF. The CDR3 nucleotides read TGTGCCAGCAGTCGGGAGGGAAACACCATATATTTT.

The chain carries TRBV6-5 and TRBJ1-3; 7 bases align to TRBD1. Germline CDR1 is MNHEY and CDR2 is SVGAGI. The V segment lost 0 bases and the J segment 4 bases; nucleotides outside the gene matches: 3. This CDR3 is built from 15 residues. The chain's CDR3 is CASSYSSGQGNTIYF. The CDR3 DNA reads TGTGCCAGCAGTTACTCCTCGGGACAGGGAAACACCATATATTTT.

This chain connects TRBV19 to TRBJ1-5; D call uncertain. This CDR3 contains 13 residues. V gave up 3 bases and J gave up 10 bases, with 13 bases separating them. Germline assignment: CDR1 LNHDA and CDR2 SQIVND (reference sequence). The chain's CDR3 is CASSIAGMGPQHF. CDR3 sequence (DNA): TGTGCCAGTAGTATCGCGGGTATGGGACCCCAGCATTTT.

Written as DNA, the CDR3 is TGTGCCAGCAGCAACACCCGGGACTCCCGCTCCTACAATGAGCAGTTCTTC. It encodes CASSNTRDSRSYNEQFF. This sequence joins TRBV11-3 and TRBJ2-1, with TRBD2 as a possible D gene (6 bases). V lost 5 bases, J lost 0 bases, and 17 bases lay in between. The CDR3 runs 17 residues. In germline, CDR1 is SGHNT, CDR2 YENEEA.

The rearrangement uses TRBV13 and TRBJ2-7, with D perhaps matching TRBD1 (5 bases). With 0 bases removed from V and 4 bases from J, the gap between germline ends came to 10 bases. Germline V gives CDR1 PRHDT, CDR2 FYEKMQ (reference sequence). The CDR3 consists of 14 residues. CDR3 bases: TGTGCCAGCAGCTTAGGGGCAGGGAATTACGAGCAGTACTTC. Protein sequence: CASSLGAGNYEQYF.

The chain has TRBV30 and TRBJ1-1, with 8 bases aligning to TRBD1. The germline CDR1 and CDR2 sequences are GTSNPN and SVGIG (reference sequence). The CDR3 length is 14 residues. Unmatched junction bases numbered 7, after V lost 3 bases and J lost 4 bases. For the CDR3, the DNA is TGTGCCTGGAGCAGGGGGCAAAGGGGCACTGAAGCTTTCTTT. This encodes CAWSRGQRGTEAFF. Complete variable domain (other parts from reference TRBV30 and TRBJ1-1): SQTIHQWPATLVQPVGSPLSLECTVEGTSNPNLYWYRQAAGRGLQLLFYSVGIGQISSEVPQNLSASRPQDRQFILSSKKLLLSDSGFYLCAWSRGQRGTEAFFGQGTRLTVV.